These 11 T cell receptor beta chains were all obtained from the same sample, sequenced in a study of early T cells in non-severe SARS-CoV-2 infection. TCRdb re-analysed the 5' RACE reads in MiXCR, keeping a single row per CDR3 protein. This sample has approximately 45,000 distinct CDR3 sequences; 11% occur once, and the top ten carry about 9.6%. Sequenced sample: whole blood. These receptors were taken from an adult who was a healthcare worker with PCR-confirmed SARS-CoV-2 infection or an uninfected control (not recorded which).

In its sample, this clonotype was seen many times. The chain joins TRBV4-2 to TRBJ1-5, with D tentatively TRBD1 (5 bases). Trimming pared 5 bases from V and 3 bases from J, leaving 11 bases between. The CDR3 runs to 14 residues. The germline CDR1 and CDR2 sequences are LGHNA and YNFKEQ. The CDR3 sequence is CASSSRQPNQPQHF. In nucleotides, the CDR3 is TGTGCCAGCAGCTCTCGACAGCCCAATCAGCCCCAGCATTTT.

The V and J genes are TRBV7-9 and TRBJ2-5; D is perhaps TRBD1 (6 bases). V lost 0 bases, J lost 0 bases, and 14 bases lay in between. The V gene's germline CDR1 is SEHNR and CDR2 FQNEAQ (reference sequence). This CDR3 contains 17 residues. CDR3 DNA sequence: TGTGCCAGCAGCTTAGCGGAGGACAGAGGGAACCAAGAGACCCAGTACTTC. As protein: CASSLAEDRGNQETQYF.

The chain employs TRBV29-1 and TRBJ2-4; 9 positions agree with TRBD1. The germline CDR1 and CDR2 sequences are SQVTM and ANQGSEA. The CDR3 sequence is 13 residues long. Unmatched junction bases numbered 4, after V lost 7 bases and J lost 3 bases. The CDR3 spells CSATGGVKNIQYF. The CDR3 DNA follows: TGCAGCGCAACAGGGGGCGTCAAAAACATTCAGTACTTC.

In this sample, this clonotype turned up many times. The chain carries TRBV7-2 and TRBJ2-1; D is unresolved. Germline lookup yields CDR1 SGHTA and CDR2 FQGNSA. The ends were cut back, 3 bases at V and 7 bases at J, with 10 bases in the middle. The CDR3 contains 13 residues. The CDR3 sequence is CASSFSYENEQFF. CDR3 in DNA: TGTGCCAGCAGCTTCAGCTATGAGAATGAGCAGTTCTTC. The entire variable domain, with the rest obtained from reference TRBV7-2 and TRBJ2-1, is as follows: GAGVSQSPSNKVTEKGKDVELRCDPISGHTALYWYRQSLGQGLEFLIYFQGNSAPDKSGLPSDRFSAERTGGSVSTLTIQRTQQEDSAVYLCASSFSYENEQFFGPGTRLTVL.

This clonotype was recorded only once. This chain joins TRBV20-1 and TRBJ2-7, with TRBD2 matching 8 bases. This CDR3 has 14 amino acids. The germline V gene encodes CDR1 DFQATT and CDR2 SNEGSKA (reference sequence). Germline trimming cut 3 bases from V and 5 bases from J; bases unmatched to any gene: 9. For the CDR3, the DNA is TGCAGTGCTAGTGGTATTAGCGGGGCTAACGAGCAGTACTTC. Amino acids: CSASGISGANEQYF.

At least ten counts were recorded for this clonotype. The chain has TRBV7-8 and TRBJ2-7, with 8 nucleotides matching TRBD1. Trimming removed 1 base from V and 6 bases from J; junction bases left unmatched: 5. CDR3 size: 14 residues. Per germline, CDR1 SGHVS and CDR2 FQNEAQ. CDR3 region: CASSLVAGGGEQYF. The CDR3 DNA is TGTGCCAGCAGCTTAGTAGCAGGGGGCGGCGAGCAGTACTTC.

This clonotype was detected ten times or more. This sequence joins TRBV7-6 and TRBJ2-5; TRBD2 is a possible D gene (5 bases). Trimming took off 2 bases at V and 0 bases at J, with 19 bases between the two ends. Germline-derived CDR1 and CDR2 are SGHVS and FNYEAQ. This CDR3 has 18 residues. The CDR3 loop is CASSLWPPREFDQETQYF. DNA for the CDR3: TGTGCCAGCAGCTTATGGCCTCCGAGGGAGTTCGACCAAGAGACCCAGTACTTC.

This clonotype was seen repeatedly, ten times or more. The chain employs TRBV5-1 and TRBJ2-7; maybe TRBD1 (6 bases). The V and J ends lost 0 bases and 5 bases respectively, with 12 bases between them. CDR3 length equals 14 residues. CDR1 and CDR2 from the germline V gene are SGHRS and YFSETQ. The CDR3 reads CASSLARDTDEQYF. The CDR3 DNA sequence: TGCGCCAGCAGCTTGGCCCGGGACACCGACGAGCAGTACTTC.

The genes are TRBV5-4 and TRBJ2-3; 7 bases map to TRBD2. Germline loops: CDR1 SGHNT, CDR2 YYREEE (reference sequence). CDR3 length: 15 residues. With 1 base clipped from V and 6 bases from J, the junction kept 8 bases outside the gene matches. The DNA for the CDR3 is TGTGCCAGCAGCTTGAAGCGGGGCACCATGGATACGCAGTATTTT. It specifies CASSLKRGTMDTQYF.

The sample holds many counts of this clonotype. This chain uses TRBV20-1 with TRBJ1-4; 7 bases align to TRBD1. V dropped 6 bases and J dropped 6; count of bases not matched to a gene: 4. The CDR3 has 12 residues. Germline lookup yields CDR1 DFQATT and CDR2 SNEGSKA (reference sequence). CDR3 loop: CSAGTDHEKLFF. The CDR3 bases are TGCAGTGCCGGGACAGACCATGAAAAACTGTTTTTT.

Only a few counts were recorded for this clonotype. The chain is built from TRBV7-9 and TRBJ2-1; TRBD1 agrees at 10 bases. The CDR3 covers 15 residues. Germline CDR1 is SEHNR and CDR2 is FQNEAQ (reference sequence). The V segment lost 4 bases and the J segment 8 bases; nucleotides outside the gene matches: 8. The CDR3 sequence: CASSWDRGIIDEQFF. The CDR3, as DNA: TGTGCCAGCAGCTGGGACAGGGGAATTATAGATGAGCAGTTCTTC.